These 15 T cell receptor beta chains originate from one sample sequenced in a study of cytomegalovirus exposure and HLA in healthy donors. The study ran its PCR with 60 Vbeta and 13 Jbeta primers. Sequenced by immunoSEQ multiplex PCR; TCRdb stores in-frame clones only, minus some. The sample yields under 150,000 clones, about 80% seen once. Sequenced input: PBMCs. These receptors came from a male donor in good health and CMV-seronegative.

The chain carries TRBV5-1 and TRBJ1-1; TRBD1 is a possible D gene (6 bases). Trimming pared 7 bases from V and 0 bases from J, leaving 13 bases between. The CDR3 contains 14 residues. Germline V gives CDR1 SGHRS, CDR2 YFSETQ. CDR3 region: CASHAQGLNTEAFF. The CDR3, as DNA: TGCGCCAGCCACGCGCAGGGGCTGAACACTGAAGCTTTCTTT.

This rearrangement joins TRBV7-8 to TRBJ1-1; 8 bases are shared with TRBD1. The germline CDR1 and CDR2 sequences are SGHVS and FQNEAQ. V was pared by 6 bases and J by 4 bases, with 4 bases of the junction left unmatched. The CDR3 is 13 residues long. DNA of the CDR3: TGTGCCAGCAGACCCGACAGGGGCACTGAAGCTTTCTTT. It specifies CASRPDRGTEAFF.

The rearrangement uses TRBV10-3 and TRBJ2-1; perhaps TRBD1 as D (6 bases). Trimming cost V 2 bases and J 5 bases, with 10 bases left between them. The germline V gene has CDR1 ENHRY and CDR2 SYGVKD. This CDR3 contains 14 residues. This CDR3 is CAISEQTGDNEQFF. The CDR3 region has the DNA TGTGCCATCAGTGAGCAGACAGGAGACAATGAGCAGTTCTTC.

This chain connects TRBV28 to TRBJ1-1; D is unclear. The CDR3 spans 14 residues. Trimming left V 6 bases short and J 1 base short, with 12 bases between. Germline V lookup: CDR1 MDHEN, CDR2 SYDVKM. For the CDR3, the DNA is TGTGCCAGCAGCCCCGGACTGAAGAACACTGAAGCTTTCTTT. It translates to CASSPGLKNTEAFF. Full variable domain (rest looked up from reference TRBV28 and TRBJ1-1): DVKVTQSSRYLVKRTGEKVFLECVQDMDHENMFWYRQDPGLGLRLIYFSYDVKMKEKGDIPEGYSVSREKKERFSLILESASTNQTSMYLCASSPGLKNTEAFFGQGTRLTVV.

The J gene is TRBJ2-1, the V gene TRBV7-8; no definite D call. Germline values: CDR1 SGHVS, CDR2 FQNEAQ. V lost 1 base, J lost 3 bases, and 4 bases lay in between. The CDR3 length is 13 residues. The CDR3 sequence is CASSLGLYNEQFF. As DNA, the CDR3 is TGTGCCAGCAGCTTAGGGCTCTACAATGAGCAGTTCTTC.

A single count supports this clone. This same CDR3 is encoded by further DNA sequences in the sample. The chain links TRBV15 to TRBJ2-4, with 10 bases identical to TRBD2. The V gene end was trimmed by 0 bases and the J gene end by 6 bases; junction bases not matched to a gene: 14. Germline loops: CDR1 LNHNV, CDR2 YYDKDF (reference sequence). This CDR3 contains 19 residues. CDR3 bases: TGTGCCACCAGCAGAGAGAGGGGGCCTAGCGGGGGCCACCGAAACATTCAGTACTTC. Residues: CATSRERGPSGGHRNIQYF.

This chain links TRBV5-1 with TRBJ1-3, with TRBD1 matching over 7 bases. Germline V CDR1 and CDR2: SGHRS, YFSETQ. CDR3 length: 16 amino acids. V trimming: 4 bases; J trimming: 4 bases; junction bases outside the gene matches: 11. Written as DNA, the CDR3 is TGCGCCAGCAGCGACAGGGTCGGGGGTGACGGAAACACCATATATTTT. Its translation: CASSDRVGGDGNTIYF.

The rearrangement joins TRBV2 to TRBJ1-1; TRBD1 agrees at 7 bases. Germline trimming cut 6 bases from V and 4 bases from J; bases unmatched to any gene: 8. Germline-derived CDR1 and CDR2 are SNHLY and FYNNEI. The CDR3 runs 14 residues. The CDR3 DNA reads TGTGCCAGCAGCGTCAGGGGGGAAGGCACTGAAGCTTTCTTT. It encodes CASSVRGEGTEAFF.

The V and J genes are TRBV6-6 and TRBJ1-4; a possible D gene is TRBD1 (5 bases). CDR3 length: 15 residues. V was pared by 6 bases and J by 2 bases, with 13 bases between. Germline V CDR1 and CDR2: MNHNY, SVGAGI (reference sequence). The DNA for the CDR3 is TGTGCCAGCAGGCTTCTGGGGGGGACTAATGAAAAACTGTTTTTT. As protein: CASRLLGGTNEKLFF.

The chain couples TRBV5-1 to TRBJ1-5; D not resolved. The CDR3 is 14 amino acids. Looked up from germline, CDR1 is SGHRS and CDR2 is YFSETQ. V was trimmed by 1 base and J by 6 bases, leaving 11 bases between them. CDR3: CASSLSGLGQPQHF. The CDR3 bases are TGCGCCAGCAGCTTGTCCGGGTTGGGTCAGCCCCAGCATTTT.

This chain connects TRBV7-2 to TRBJ2-3, with no clear D. CDR1 and CDR2 (germline): SGHTA, FQGNSA. V lost 5 bases to trimming and J lost 2 bases, with 5 bases between them. CDR3 length: 12 residues. CDR3 in amino acids: CASSTFTDTQYF. The CDR3 DNA reads TGTGCCAGCAGCACATTCACAGATACGCAGTATTTT.

The J gene is TRBJ2-1, the V gene TRBV6-6; 7 bases are a match to TRBD2. V lost 6 bases and J lost 5; bases outside the gene matches: 10. Germline lookup yields CDR1 MNHNY and CDR2 SVGAGI (reference sequence). The CDR3 spans 15 residues. As DNA, the CDR3 is TGTGCCAGCAGATTGGACGGGGGGATGGACAATGAGCAGTTCTTC. Its protein is CASRLDGGMDNEQFF.

There are a few counts of this clone. CDR3 bases: TGTGCCAGCAGCCCCCGGGACAGGGGGGGCACAGATACGCAGTATTTT. Translation: CASSPRDRGGTDTQYF. The rearrangement uses TRBV7-2 and TRBJ2-3, with 11 bases lining up with TRBD1. The CDR3 contains 16 residues. Germline CDR1 is SGHTA and CDR2 is FQGNSA. The V segment lost 5 bases and the J segment 1 base; nucleotides outside the gene matches: 5.

V gene TRBV10-3 combines with J gene TRBJ1-2, with 8 bases that match TRBD1. The CDR3 is 14 amino acids. The V and J ends lost 5 bases and 7 bases, in that order; junction bases with no gene match: 9. Germline CDR1 and CDR2: ENHRY and SYGVKD. The CDR3 DNA sequence: TGTGCCATCAGTAACCGGACAGGGCGGGGTGGCTACACCTTC. Its translation: CAISNRTGRGGYTF.

This clone was counted a single time. The genes are TRBV18 and TRBJ2-7; 7 bases fit TRBD1. The V gene's germline CDR1 is KGHSH and CDR2 LQKENI. Losses at the gene ends were 10 bases for V and 3 bases for J; bases not matched to a gene: 9. The CDR3 has 13 amino acids. The CDR3, as DNA: TGTGCCACCGCAGTGGACAGGAACTACGAGCAGTACTTC. It translates to CATAVDRNYEQYF.